This is a list of T cell receptor beta chains from one sample in a study of CD8+ T cells in alopecia areata. TCRdb's table, derived via immunoSEQ multiplex PCR, lists solely in-frame clones and lacks some. Of about 180,000 clones detected, about 47% appear once; the ten largest clones hold 10%. The material was CD8+ T cells sorted from blood, obtained at roughly week 52, from a patient treated with tofacitinib. Receptors originate from a human donor with alopecia areata. CDR3s include the opening cysteine and the closing phenylalanine or tryptophan. The D gene is left open where the match is weak. The size field is filled for only some rows; it gives once, few, many or a size class.

-	TRBV2	-	TRBJ1-2	CASSARGSYGYTF	TGTGCCAGCAGTGCCCGGGGGTCCTATGGCTACACCTTC
-	TRBV7-2	TRBD1	TRBJ1-2	CASSLGQGEIGIYGYTF	TGTGCCAGCAGCTTAGGACAGGGAGAAATCGGTATCTATGGCTACACCTTC
few	TRBV7-9	-	TRBJ2-7	CASSLDAEGMGYEQYF	TGTGCCAGCAGCTTAGATGCGGAGGGAATGGGCTACGAGCAGTACTTC
few	TRBV12-5	-	TRBJ1-5	CASGSGIPNQPQHF	TGTGCTAGTGGTTCGGGCATTCCCAATCAGCCCCAGCATTTT
-	TRBV6-5	-	TRBJ1-1	CASSYVENTEAFF	TGTGCCAGCAGTTACGTCGAGAACACTGAAGCTTTCTTT
-	TRBV18	-	TRBJ1-2	CASSLGIDGYTF	TGTGCCAGCTCACTAGGGATAGATGGCTACACCTTC
-	TRBV2	-	TRBJ1-1	CASSVANTEAFF	TGTGCCAGCAGTGTCGCGAACACTGAAGCTTTCTTT
-	TRBV7-9	-	TRBJ1-5	CASSLSNQPQHF	TGTGCCAGCAGCCTCAGCAATCAGCCCCAGCATTTT
-	TRBV6-5	-	TRBJ1-1	CASTEQGSYTEAFF	TGTGCCAGCACTGAACAGGGCTCGTACACTGAAGCTTTCTTT
-	TRBV5-4	-	TRBJ1-2	CASSFRSSPNYGYTF	TGTGCCAGCAGCTTTAGGTCATCACCTAACTATGGCTACACCTTC
-	TRBV30	-	TRBJ1-1	CAWTPDTEAFF	TGTGCCTGGACCCCCGACACTGAAGCTTTCTTT
once	TRBV2	-	TRBJ1-5	CASRETDSNQPQHF	TGTGCCAGCAGGGAGACAGATAGCAATCAGCCCCAGCATTTT
-	TRBV13	TRBD1	TRBJ2-1	CASSFGGTGDYNEQFF	TGTGCCAGCAGCTTTGGTGGCACAGGGGATTACAATGAGCAGTTCTTC
-	TRBV7-6	TRBD1	TRBJ2-2	CASSRQGENTGELFF	TGTGCCAGCAGCCGACAGGGGGAAAACACCGGGGAGCTGTTTTTT
few	TRBV7-6	-	TRBJ1-6	CASSPHHRYRNNSPLHF	TGTGCCAGCAGCCCGCATCACCGATATCGCAATAATTCACCCCTCCACTTT
few	TRBV25-1	-	TRBJ2-5	CASLGQQETQYF	TGTGCCAGCCTTGGACAGCAAGAGACCCAGTACTTC
once	TRBV9	-	TRBJ2-5	CASSVSGARETQYF	TGTGCCAGCAGCGTATCGGGGGCGAGGGAGACCCAGTACTTC
-	TRBV9	-	TRBJ2-1	CASSVGYNEQFF	TGTGCCAGCAGCGTGGGCTACAATGAGCAGTTCTTC
-	TRBV27	TRBD1	TRBJ2-1	CAAADRVPHNEQFF	TGTGCCGCGGCGGACAGGGTCCCACACAATGAGCAGTTCTTC
-	TRBV4-3	-	TRBJ1-2	CASSQVSGANYGYTF	TGCGCCAGCAGCCAGGTGTCGGGAGCTAACTATGGCTACACCTTC
-	TRBV4-1	-	TRBJ2-5	CASSLHRAGSGETQYF	TGCGCCAGCAGCCTCCACCGCGCGGGGAGTGGGGAGACCCAGTACTTC
-	TRBV9	TRBD1	TRBJ2-2	CASSPRGTGELFF	TGTGCCAGCAGCCCCAGGGGGACCGGGGAGCTGTTTTTT
-	TRBV18	TRBD1	TRBJ2-7	CASSPDRGTYEQYF	TGTGCCAGCTCACCAGACAGGGGAACCTACGAGCAGTACTTC
many	TRBV2	-	TRBJ2-7	CASREKYEQYF	TGTGCCAGCAGGGAGAAATACGAGCAGTACTTC